Ten or more counts support the clone carrying this T cell receptor (beta chain). Its antigen is not known. CDR1 is DFQATT, CDR2 SNEGSKA, per germline (reference sequence). V shed 5 bases and J 6 bases; nucleotides not matched to a gene: 6. The CDR3 covers 14 residues. This entry is derived from a study of identical twins. Study results and limitations: Cross-sectional statistics underpinned the conclusions; the same donors were not followed. Models underestimated how often monozygotic twins shared out-of-frame TCR alpha. Invariant MAIT and iNKT cells may have partly biased zero-insertion analyses.

Unique molecular identifiers were in the cDNA, with template-switch universal primer binding. TCRdb reanalysed the 5' RACE reads using MiXCR and keeps one entry per CDR3 protein. The sample carries approximately 140,000 distinct CDR3 sequences, 3.5% recorded once. This receptor was taken from a young man in good health. The chain joins TRBV20-1 to TRBJ2-7; 14 bases fit TRBD2. Sequenced material: memory T cells sorted from blood. The CDR3 sequence: CSAAPGLAGAEQYF. CDR3 sequence (DNA): TGCAGTGCTGCCCCGGGACTAGCGGGAGCCGAGCAGTACTTC.